This passage covers 12 T cell receptor beta chains from one sample sequenced in a study of identical twins. TCRdb passed the 5' RACE reads through MiXCR, listing each CDR3 protein once. Of 1.5 million to 2 million distinct CDR3 sequences in the sample, 25% to 35% are singletons; the top ten hold more than 0.25%. Sequences were obtained from cord blood. All receptors come from a newborn girl in good health.

The V call is TRBV11-1, the J call TRBJ1-1; no reliable D call. Germline CDR1 is SGHAT and CDR2 is FQDESV (reference sequence). V was trimmed by 8 bases and J by 0 bases, leaving 7 bases between them. This CDR3 region has 12 residues. In DNA form, the CDR3 reads TGTGCCAGCGGGCACTTGAACACTGAAGCTTTCTTT. It specifies CASGHLNTEAFF.

There are many counts of this clonotype. The CDR3 DNA follows: TGTGCCAGCAGTGAATTGGGAACAGGGGGCAATTCACCCCTCCACTTT. Its protein is CASSELGTGGNSPLHF. This rearrangement joins TRBV25-1 to TRBJ1-6; 9 bases align to TRBD1. The CDR3 length is 16 residues. The germline V gene encodes CDR1 MGHDK and CDR2 SYGVNS. The V and J ends lost 1 base and 7 bases, in that order; junction bases with no gene match: 5.

The V call is TRBV20-1, the J call TRBJ2-1; 13 bases line up with TRBD2. With V trimmed by 6 bases and J by 11 bases, 7 bases remained unmatched. Germline CDR1 DFQATT, CDR2 SNEGSKA (reference sequence). The CDR3 totals 13 residues. The CDR3 DNA reads TGCAGTGCAAAGGGACTAGCGGGAAATAAGCAGTTCTTC. Residues: CSAKGLAGNKQFF.

This clonotype was counted a few times. The chain uses TRBV28 and TRBJ2-3; D might be TRBD2 (6 bases). The V and J ends lost 5 bases and 1 base respectively, with 16 bases between them. The CDR3 length is 16 residues. Looked up from germline, CDR1 is MDHEN and CDR2 is SYDVKM. The CDR3 nucleotides read TGTGCCAGCAGTCTCGGAGGGGCGCCGCGCACAGATACGCAGTATTTT. It translates to CASSLGGAPRTDTQYF.

The chain couples TRBV29-1 to TRBJ2-1, with 10 bases lining up with TRBD2. There are 17 residues in the CDR3. The germline V gene encodes CDR1 SQVTM and CDR2 ANQGSEA. V was pared by 4 bases and J by 0 bases, with 9 bases of the junction left unmatched. The DNA for the CDR3 is TGCAGCGTTGTGGCTAGCGGGAGAACCAGCTCCTACAATGAGCAGTTCTTC. It yields the protein CSVVASGRTSSYNEQFF.

The chain carries TRBV27 and TRBJ1-6, with D possibly TRBD1 on 6 matching bases. Trimming cost V 4 bases and J 9 bases, with 16 bases left between them. CDR1 is MNHEY, CDR2 SMNVEV, per germline (reference sequence). The CDR3 is 15 residues long. CDR3 coding DNA: TGTGCCAGCAGTTCGGACGTGACAGGCAGTTCACCCCTCCACTTT. Protein product: CASSSDVTGSSPLHF.

The chain has TRBV5-6 and TRBJ2-5; D is unresolved. The CDR3 covers 16 residues. From germline, CDR1 is SGHDT and CDR2 YYEEEE. V dropped 2 bases and J dropped 11 bases, with 25 bases sitting between them. CDR3 residues: CASSLSSVRLVNEQYF. For the CDR3, the DNA is TGTGCCAGCAGCTTATCATCCGTGCGGCTTGTCAATGAGCAGTACTTC.

This clonotype showed up just a few times. V is TRBV25-1 and J is TRBJ1-5, with 10 positions matching TRBD1. CDR1 and CDR2 from the germline V gene are MGHDK and SYGVNS. V shed 4 bases, J shed 6 bases, and the junction held 9 bases outside the gene matches. The CDR3 sequence is 16 residues long. DNA for the CDR3: TGTGCCAGCAGTGGCCCCGGGACAGGGGCTGGTCAGCCCCAGCATTTT. Translated: CASSGPGTGAGQPQHF.

This chain connects TRBV20-1 to TRBJ2-1, with D perhaps TRBD1 or TRBD2 (5 bases each). The CDR3 is 13 amino acids. The germline CDR1 and CDR2 sequences are DFQATT and SNEGSKA (reference sequence). V lost 0 bases, J lost 9 bases, and 12 bases lay in between. CDR3 DNA sequence: TGCAGTGCTAGAGATCCCAAAGGGACTGAGCAGTTCTTC. It encodes CSARDPKGTEQFF.

V is TRBV20-1 and J is TRBJ1-5; TRBD1 aligns across 7 bases. There are 14 residues in the CDR3. Germline CDR1 reads DFQATT; CDR2 reads SNEGSKA (reference sequence). V shed 1 base, J shed 3 bases, and the junction held 3 bases outside the gene matches. The DNA of the CDR3 is TGCAGTGCTAGAGTGAGGGGGCCCAATCAGCCCCAGCATTTT. Its translation is CSARVRGPNQPQHF.

The genes are TRBV30 and TRBJ2-7; D is possibly TRBD1 (5 bases). Trimming removed 2 bases at V and 3 bases at J, with 11 bases between. The CDR3 loop spans 13 amino acids. The germline CDR1 and CDR2 sequences are GTSNPN and SVGIG (reference sequence). CDR3: CAWSQGWNYEQYF. The CDR3 DNA reads as TGTGCCTGGAGTCAGGGTTGGAACTACGAGCAGTACTTC. Based on the CDR3 plus reference TRBV30 and TRBJ2-7, the full variable domain is SQTIHQWPATLVQPVGSPLSLECTVEGTSNPNLYWYRQAAGRGLQLLFYSVGIGQISSEVPQNLSASRPQDRQFILSSKKLLLSDSGFYLCAWSQGWNYEQYFGPGTRLTVT.

The genes are TRBV5-1 and TRBJ2-1, with a tentative D call TRBD1 (6 bases). Trimming removed 3 bases from V and 2 bases from J, with 21 bases in between. CDR3 length: 18 residues. Germline V gives CDR1 SGHRS, CDR2 YFSETQ. CDR3 bases: TGCGCCAGCAGCTGCCAGTTCTTAACAGGGAAGACCTACAATGAGCAGTTCTTC. Residues: CASSCQFLTGKTYNEQFF.